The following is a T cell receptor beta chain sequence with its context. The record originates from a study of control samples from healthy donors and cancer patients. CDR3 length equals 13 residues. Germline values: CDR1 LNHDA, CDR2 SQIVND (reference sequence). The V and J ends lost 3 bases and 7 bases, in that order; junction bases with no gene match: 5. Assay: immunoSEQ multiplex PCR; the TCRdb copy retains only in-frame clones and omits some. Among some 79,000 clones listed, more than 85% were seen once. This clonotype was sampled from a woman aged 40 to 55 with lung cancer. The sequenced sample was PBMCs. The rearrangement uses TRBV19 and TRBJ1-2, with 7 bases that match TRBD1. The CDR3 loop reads CASSMGTVAGYTF. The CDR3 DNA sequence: TGTGCCAGTAGTATGGGGACAGTTGCTGGCTACACCTTC.